This T cell receptor beta chain was recorded in a study of regulatory dendritic cells for organ transplantation. The length of the CDR3 is 15 residues. Trimming took off 1 base at V and 2 bases at J, with 13 bases between the two ends. CDR1 and CDR2 from the germline V gene are SGHTS and YDEGEE. The table came from immunoSEQ multiplex PCR; TCRdb's copy has only in-frame clones and leaves some out. The table lists more than 35,000 clones, over 80% of them singletons, with approximately 0.11% in the top ten. The chain links TRBV5-8 to TRBJ2-7; TRBD1 is a possible D gene (6 bases). The source of this sequence is a human donor in good health. The sequencing input was naive CD8+ T cells from blood. Noted subset: CD45RA+ naive T cells. The CDR3 region has the DNA TGTGCCAGCAGCTTGTATCAGGGGCTCCCCTACGAGCAGTACTTC. Amino acid sequence: CASSLYQGLPYEQYF.